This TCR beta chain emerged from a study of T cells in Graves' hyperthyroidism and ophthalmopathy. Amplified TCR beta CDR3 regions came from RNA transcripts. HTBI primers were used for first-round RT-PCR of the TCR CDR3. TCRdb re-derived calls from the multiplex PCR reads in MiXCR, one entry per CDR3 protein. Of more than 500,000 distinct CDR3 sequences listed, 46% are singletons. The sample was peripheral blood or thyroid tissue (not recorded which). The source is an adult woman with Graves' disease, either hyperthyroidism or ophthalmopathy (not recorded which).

The CDR3 DNA reads TGTGCCAGCAGTTACTCCCCGGGACAGATCCACGAGCAGTACTTC. Amino acids: CASSYSPGQIHEQYF. The rearrangement links TRBV6-5 to TRBJ2-7; 7 nucleotides align to TRBD1. CDR1 is MNHEY, CDR2 SVGAGI, per germline. This CDR3 has 15 residues. The V segment lost 0 bases and the J segment 5 bases; nucleotides outside the gene matches: 7.